This entry lists 29 T cell receptor beta chains sequenced from one sample in a study of blood T cell repertoires in COVID-19 (dated by TCRdb to the early 2020s). The library was generated by the immunoSEQ multiplex PCR assay. TCRdb limited this immuneACCESS table to in-frame rearrangements with V and J called. A share of clones is missing; checked studies link under half to unresolved V genes, and the rest is unexplained. A total of more than 300,000 clones appear in this sample, 90% of them only once. Jointly, the top ten make up around 1% of the sample. The sequenced sample consisted of peripheral blood. These receptor sequences come from a woman between 40 and 50 years old with COVID-19, enrolled during active disease.

The gene calls are TRBV7-9 and TRBJ2-1; D unclear. V was shortened by 6 bases and J by 0 bases, with 21 bases between the two germline ends. Per the germline V gene, CDR1 is SEHNR and CDR2 is FQNEAQ (reference sequence). The CDR3 loop spans 18 amino acids. This CDR3 reads CASRTHKRLHTSYNEQFF. The CDR3 region has the DNA TGTGCCAGCAGAACCCACAAGCGCCTTCATACCTCCTACAATGAGCAGTTCTTC.

This clone was seen a single time. The chain couples TRBV7-8 to TRBJ2-7, with a weak D call TRBD2 (5 bases). The CDR3 is made up of 13 amino acids. Trimming took 1 base from V and 3 from J, leaving 7 bases between them. CDR1 and CDR2 (germline): SGHVS, FQNEAQ. In DNA, the CDR3 is TGTGCCAGCAGCTTAGGTGAGGGCTACGAGCAGTACTTC. Residues: CASSLGEGYEQYF.

V usage is TRBV7-9 and J usage is TRBJ1-4, with 8 bases matching TRBD1. The CDR3 has 18 residues. Germline-derived CDR1 and CDR2 are SEHNR and FQNEAQ (reference sequence). The V gene end was trimmed by 4 bases and the J gene end by 0 bases; junction bases not matched to a gene: 10. The CDR3 region has the DNA TGTGCCAGCAGCTCTTTCAGGGGGCATTCGGCAACTAATGAAAAACTGTTTTTT. Amino acid sequence: CASSSFRGHSATNEKLFF.

The chain couples TRBV19 to TRBJ1-1; D remains ambiguous. V was trimmed by 4 bases and J by 4 bases, leaving 19 bases between them. This CDR3 has 16 residues. Germline CDR1 and CDR2: LNHDA and SQIVND (reference sequence). The CDR3, as DNA: TGTGCCAGTAGTAGCCCAGGACGCCTGGGGAGCACTGAAGCTTTCTTT. This translates into CASSSPGRLGSTEAFF.

In this sample, this clone turned up a few times. The CDR3 is CASSSSRGAGYTF. DNA for the CDR3: TGTGCCAGCAGCTCCTCCAGGGGGGCTGGCTACACCTTC. The chain links TRBV7-9 to TRBJ1-2, with TRBD1 matching over 7 bases. This CDR3 comprises 13 residues. The V gene end was trimmed by 4 bases and the J gene end by 7 bases; junction bases not matched to a gene: 6. Germline CDR1 SEHNR, CDR2 FQNEAQ (reference sequence).

The chain carries TRBV5-8 and TRBJ2-3; 7 nucleotides agree with TRBD2. The CDR3 sequence is 13 residues long. Germline V gives CDR1 SGHTS, CDR2 YDEGEE. Trimming cost V 6 bases and J 2 bases; bases outside gene matches: 3. The CDR3 protein is CASKGDYTDTQYF. DNA for the CDR3: TGTGCCAGCAAAGGGGACTACACAGATACGCAGTATTTT.

This chain links TRBV7-2 with TRBJ2-3; unclear D gene. V lost 1 base to trimming and J lost 0 bases, with 8 bases between them. This CDR3 spans 15 amino acids. Germline CDR1 is SGHTA and CDR2 is FQGNSA. CDR3 sequence (DNA): TGTGCCAGCAGCTTAGATTGGAGTAGCACAGATACGCAGTATTTT. Translating it yields CASSLDWSSTDTQYF.

The rearrangement links TRBV7-3 to TRBJ1-2, with unresolved D. This CDR3 comprises 13 residues. Trimming stripped 5 bases from V and 6 bases from J, with 13 bases between. Germline V CDR1 and CDR2: SGHTA, FQGTGA. The CDR3 bases are TGTGCCAGCAGCCAAAACCCAGGCGATGGCTACACCTTC. Protein sequence: CASSQNPGDGYTF. The full variable domain, completed using reference TRBV7-3 and TRBJ1-2, is GAGVSQTPSNKVTEKGKYVELRCDPISGHTALYWYRQSLGQGPEFLIYFQGTGAADDSGLPNDRFFAVRPEGSVSTLKIQRTERGDSAVYLCASSQNPGDGYTFGSGTRLTVV.

The chain has TRBV5-8 and TRBJ2-7; D may be TRBD1 (6 bases). Germline V CDR1 and CDR2: SGHTS, YDEGEE. The V end was cut by 0 bases, the J end by 6 bases, with 13 bases between. The CDR3 has 14 residues. The CDR3: CASSLALTGTEQYF. Written as DNA, the CDR3 is TGTGCCAGCAGCTTGGCACTAACAGGGACCGAGCAGTACTTC. The full variable domain, in which reference TRBV5-8 and TRBJ2-7 provide the parts outside the CDR3, is EAGVTQSPTHLIKTRGQQATLRCSPISGHTSVYWYQQALGLGLQFLLWYDEGEERNRGNFPPRFSGRQFPNYSSELNVNALELEDSALYLCASSLALTGTEQYFGPGTRLTVT.

The rearrangement joins TRBV4-3 to TRBJ1-4; D not resolved. From germline, CDR1 is LGHNA and CDR2 YSLEER. The V end was cut by 0 bases, the J end by 7 bases, with 12 bases between. CDR3 size: 15 residues. The CDR3, as DNA: TGCGCCAGCAGCCAAGATAAGTTTCTGGCTGAAAAACTGTTTTTT. It codes for CASSQDKFLAEKLFF.

J is TRBJ1-1 and V is TRBV7-9; a weak D match, TRBD1 (6 bases). Per the germline V gene, CDR1 is SEHNR and CDR2 is FQNEAQ (reference sequence). This CDR3 contains 17 residues. The V end was cut by 1 base, the J end by 6 bases, with 21 bases between. CDR3 in amino acids: CASSLESQGWRLSEAFF. CDR3 bases: TGTGCCAGCAGCTTAGAGTCACAGGGATGGCGTTTGTCTGAAGCTTTCTTT.

The rearrangement joins TRBV7-2 to TRBJ1-4; TRBD1 agrees at 7 bases. V shed 2 bases and J 1 base; nucleotides not matched to a gene: 13. This CDR3 region has 19 residues. From germline, CDR1 is SGHTA and CDR2 FQGNSA. The CDR3 nucleotides read TGTGCCAGCAGCTTAAGACCGACAGGGTGGGGGAGAACTAATGAAAAACTGTTTTTT. Amino acid sequence: CASSLRPTGWGRTNEKLFF.

The rearrangement links TRBV28 to TRBJ1-4; TRBD1 matches at 7 bases. The V gene end was trimmed by 2 bases and the J gene end by 8 bases; junction bases not matched to a gene: 5. This CDR3 spans 14 amino acids. Germline CDR1 MDHEN, CDR2 SYDVKM. In DNA, the CDR3 is TGTGCCAGCAGTTTAGACAGGGTGGTCGAAAAACTGTTTTTT. It codes for CASSLDRVVEKLFF.

This chain connects TRBV19 to TRBJ1-5, with 8 bases that match TRBD1. CDR1 and CDR2 (germline): LNHDA, SQIVND (reference sequence). The V and J ends lost 5 bases and 1 base, in that order; junction bases with no gene match: 7. This CDR3 has 16 residues. The CDR3 coding sequence is TGTGCCAGTAGTCCGGGACAGGTGAGGAGCAATCAGCCCCAGCATTTT. Amino acid sequence: CASSPGQVRSNQPQHF.

V and J are TRBV7-2 and TRBJ2-1; TRBD1 agrees at 10 bases. Germline trimming cut 3 bases from V and 9 bases from J; bases unmatched to any gene: 8. In germline, CDR1 is SGHTA, CDR2 FQGNSA. This CDR3 contains 15 residues. For the CDR3, the DNA is TGTGCCAGCAGCTTCGCGGGACAGGGGATGGGTGAGCAGTTCTTC. Protein product: CASSFAGQGMGEQFF.

CDR3 region: CASSGDQGRELFF. CDR3 nucleotide sequence: TGTGCCAGCAGCGGCGACCAGGGGAGGGAGCTGTTTTTT. The chain is built from TRBV5-4 and TRBJ2-2; possible D gene TRBD1, 6 bases. The V gene's germline CDR1 is SGHNT and CDR2 YYREEE (reference sequence). The CDR3 spans 13 residues. V lost 4 bases and J lost 9, with 13 bases in between.

This clone was counted a single time. J is TRBJ2-3 and V is TRBV4-3; D uncertain. Germline lookup yields CDR1 LGHNA and CDR2 YSLEER. CDR3 length: 15 amino acids. The V gene lost 6 bases and the J gene lost 0 bases, with 13 bases spanning the gap. Here the CDR3 DNA reads TGCGCCAGCAGTCCCCTATCGAGTAGCACAGATACGCAGTATTTT. This encodes CASSPLSSSTDTQYF.

This clone was detected only once. CDR3 sequence: CASSSWGQGGLPPQHF. For the CDR3, the DNA is TGTGCCAGCAGTTCCTGGGGACAGGGAGGTTTGCCGCCCCAGCATTTT. The chain couples TRBV6-2 or TRBV6-3 to TRBJ1-5; 9 nucleotides line up with TRBD1. Germline V gene lookup returns CDR1 MNHEY and CDR2 SVGEGT. The V and J ends lost 4 bases and 9 bases, in that order; junction bases with no gene match: 13. This CDR3 region has 16 residues.

The CDR3 here is CASSPTGKEGRQYF. The CDR3 DNA sequence: TGTGCCAGCAGCCCGACAGGGAAAGAGGGAAGGCAGTACTTC. The V and J genes are TRBV2 and TRBJ2-7, with 7 bases fitting TRBD1. Looked up from germline, CDR1 is SNHLY and CDR2 is FYNNEI. CDR3 size: 14 residues. V shed 6 bases and J 9 bases; nucleotides not matched to a gene: 14.

V usage is TRBV28 and J usage is TRBJ1-5, with TRBD1 identical over 8 bases. Germline CDR1 is MDHEN and CDR2 is SYDVKM. The junction had 3 bases not matched to a gene; V was cut back by 4 bases and J by 4 bases. The CDR3 totals 14 residues. The CDR3 coding sequence is TGTGCCAGCAGTTATGACAGGGGAAATCAGCCCCAGCATTTT. Encoded protein: CASSYDRGNQPQHF.

The chain employs TRBV28 and TRBJ1-2; TRBD1 agrees at 8 bases. Germline lookup yields CDR1 MDHEN and CDR2 SYDVKM. The V gene end was trimmed by 6 bases and the J gene end by 2 bases; junction bases not matched to a gene: 11. The CDR3 covers 16 residues. As DNA, the CDR3 is TGTGCCAGCAGCTCCCCTAACCACAGGGGGAACTATGGCTACACCTTC. It is translated as CASSSPNHRGNYGYTF.

The gene calls are TRBV28 and TRBJ1-6; D remains ambiguous. Trimming removed 2 bases from V and 10 bases from J, with 12 bases in between. From germline, CDR1 is MDHEN and CDR2 SYDVKM. CDR3 size: 14 residues. CDR3 protein: CASSLRTASSPLHF. As DNA, the CDR3 is TGTGCCAGCAGTTTAAGAACAGCTAGCTCACCCCTCCACTTT.

The gene calls are TRBV14 and TRBJ1-1, with D maybe TRBD1 (6 bases). V was trimmed by 3 bases and J by 4 bases, leaving 12 bases between them. There are 14 residues in the CDR3. Germline-derived CDR1 and CDR2 are SGHDN and FVKESK. CDR3 bases: TGTGCCAGCAGCCATGCGGGGGCTGGCACTGAAGCTTTCTTT. It is translated as CASSHAGAGTEAFF.

V is TRBV4-1 and J is TRBJ1-2; no reliable D call. The CDR3 spans 15 residues. Trimming left V 1 base short and J 1 base short, with 10 bases between. The germline V gene encodes CDR1 MGHRA and CDR2 YSYEKL. The CDR3 nucleotides are TGCGCCAGCAGCCAAGGTGAGGCCTATAACTATGGCTACACCTTC. This codes for CASSQGEAYNYGYTF.

The chain has TRBV27 and TRBJ2-1; 7 positions match TRBD1. The CDR3 extends over 14 amino acids. Trimming took 5 bases from V and 5 from J; bases not matched to a gene: 6. Germline lookup yields CDR1 MNHEY and CDR2 SMNVEV (reference sequence). The CDR3 nucleotides are TGTGCCAGCAGTAGCAGGGGGAGAAACAATGAGCAGTTCTTC. Its translation: CASSSRGRNNEQFF.

This clone came up a few times. V gene TRBV9 combines with J gene TRBJ2-1; 11 nucleotides agree with TRBD2. Germline CDR1 SGDLS, CDR2 YYNGEE. This CDR3 contains 15 residues. The V and J ends lost 1 base and 7 bases, in that order; junction bases with no gene match: 4. The CDR3 sequence is CASSVTSGSANEQFF. CDR3 coding DNA: TGTGCCAGCAGCGTAACTAGCGGGAGCGCAAATGAGCAGTTCTTC.

J is TRBJ1-1 and V is TRBV7-6; tentative D call: TRBD1 (5 bases). The CDR3 sequence is 14 residues long. Germline CDR1 is SGHVS and CDR2 is FNYEAQ. The V gene lost 1 base and the J gene lost 1 base, with 7 bases spanning the gap. CDR3 loop: CASSLGQTNTEAFF. CDR3 bases: TGTGCCAGCAGCTTAGGACAGACGAACACTGAAGCTTTCTTT.

The V call is TRBV7-9, the J call TRBJ1-1, with a weak D call TRBD1 (5 bases). CDR3 length equals 15 residues. Trimming removed 2 bases at V and 5 bases at J, with 15 bases between. Per the germline V gene, CDR1 is SEHNR and CDR2 is FQNEAQ (reference sequence). CDR3 residues: CASSLPQTERTEAFF. The CDR3 DNA reads TGTGCCAGCAGCTTACCCCAGACAGAGAGAACTGAAGCTTTCTTT.

The chain combines TRBV28 with TRBJ1-2; 10 nucleotides line up with TRBD1. CDR3 length: 15 amino acids. Germline assignment: CDR1 MDHEN and CDR2 SYDVKM. With 3 bases clipped from V and 3 bases from J, the junction kept 4 bases outside the gene matches. The CDR3 DNA reads as TGTGCCAGCAGTTTCGGGACAGGGGATTACTATGGCTACACCTTC. It translates to CASSFGTGDYYGYTF.